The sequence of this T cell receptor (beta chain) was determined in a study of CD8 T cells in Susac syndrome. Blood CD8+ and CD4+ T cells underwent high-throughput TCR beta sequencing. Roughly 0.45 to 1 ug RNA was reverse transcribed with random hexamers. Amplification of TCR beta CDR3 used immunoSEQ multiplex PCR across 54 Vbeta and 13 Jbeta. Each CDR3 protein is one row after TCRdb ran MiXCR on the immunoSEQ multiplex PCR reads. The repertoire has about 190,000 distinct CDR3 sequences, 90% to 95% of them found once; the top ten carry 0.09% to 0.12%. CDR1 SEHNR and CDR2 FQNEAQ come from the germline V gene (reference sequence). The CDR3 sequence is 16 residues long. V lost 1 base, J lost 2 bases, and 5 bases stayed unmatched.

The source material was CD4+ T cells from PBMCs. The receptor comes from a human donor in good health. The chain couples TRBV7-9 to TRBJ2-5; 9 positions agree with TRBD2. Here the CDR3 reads CASSLGPAGGQETQYF. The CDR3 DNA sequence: TGTGCCAGCAGCTTAGGCCCAGCGGGGGGTCAAGAGACCCAGTACTTC. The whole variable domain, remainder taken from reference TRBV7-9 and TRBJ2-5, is DTGVSQNPRHKITKRGQNVTFRCDPISEHNRLYWYRQTLGQGPEFLTYFQNEAQLEKSRLLSDRFSAERPKGSFSTLEIQRTEQGDSAMYLCASSLGPAGGQETQYFGPGTRLLVL.